This TCR beta chain came from a study of shared clonotypes between healthy human individuals. About the study: Each donor's CD4 naive and CD4 memory cells filled three plates apiece, CD8 naive two, and CD8 memory one. Whole-study results and caveats: The generation probabilities recorded for non-shared clonotypes fell below those of clonotypes shared by all four donors. Researchers found naive subsets generally carried larger estimated richness than memory subsets.

Clones were sequenced by immunoSEQ multiplex PCR, and TCRdb holds only the in-frame ones, with some missing. The sample has over 700,000 clones; around 70% are singletons. With regard to this clone: The target antigen is unknown.

Free of recent acute infections or vaccinations, the donors were healthy HIV-negative adults. The CDR3 is 16 amino acids. Germline CDR1 reads MGHRA; CDR2 reads YSYEKL. J gave up 8 bases and V 2 bases, and 12 bases lay outside the gene matches. What was sequenced was memory CD4+ T cells sorted from blood. Sample subset: CD45RA-negative fraction. This TCR derives from a woman aged 25 to 39 in good health. V is TRBV4-1 and J is TRBJ2-1; TRBD2 agrees at 7 bases. CDR3 residues: CASSQIKSSGIYEQFF. The DNA of the CDR3 is TGCGCCAGCAGCCAAATAAAGTCTAGCGGCATATATGAGCAGTTCTTC.